The next 8 T cell receptor beta chains were all read from a single sample in a study of beta chain features in type 1 diabetes. Study conclusions and caveats: People with Type 1 diabetes carried modestly yet significantly shorter TCRB CDR3s in all four CD4+ subsets.

Expressed TCRB transcripts got sequenced, as all isolated RNA was reverse transcribed. The protocol was immunoSEQ multiplex PCR, while the TCRdb copy is restricted to in-frame clones and leaves out a portion. The table shows about 340,000 clones, with approximately 9.9% occurring only once. The antigens these receptors bind are not known. Sample: central memory CD4+ T cells from blood. The receptors originated from a man aged 25-40 years with type 1 diabetes.

J is TRBJ1-6 and V is TRBV6-1; 7 bases are a match to TRBD1. The CDR3 covers 12 residues. Germline lookup yields CDR1 MNHNS and CDR2 SASEGT. J lost 7 bases, V lost 8 bases, and 2 bases had no gene match. The CDR3 is CASGTVNSPLHF. CDR3 nucleotides: TGTGCCAGCGGGACAGTCAATTCACCCCTCCACTTT.

The genes are TRBV10-3 and TRBJ2-1; D remains ambiguous. This CDR3 region has 14 residues. Germline V gives CDR1 ENHRY, CDR2 SYGVKD. The germline V and J ends were trimmed by 3 bases and 5 bases, with 11 bases remaining between them. Written as DNA, the CDR3 is TGTGCCATCAGTGATGGACGGCGAGACAATGAGCAGTTCTTC. Protein product: CAISDGRRDNEQFF.

This clone appeared a few times. The J gene is TRBJ1-5, the V gene TRBV2; D uncertain. The CDR3 spans 15 residues. V was trimmed by 7 bases and J by 3 bases, leaving 16 bases between them. Germline CDR1 reads SNHLY; CDR2 reads FYNNEI. CDR3 coding DNA: TGTGCCAGCAAGGAACAGAGATTAATCAATCAGCCCCAGCATTTT. Translating it yields CASKEQRLINQPQHF.

The gene calls are TRBV6-5 and TRBJ2-5; TRBD1 is a possible D gene (6 bases). With 7 bases removed from V and 5 bases from J, the gap between germline ends came to 14 bases. The CDR3 runs 13 residues. Germline CDR1 is MNHEY and CDR2 is SVGAGI. The CDR3 nucleotides read TGTGCCAGCACCCCACAGGGTTGGGAGACCCAGTACTTC. Translation: CASTPQGWETQYF.

This clone appeared a few times. V and J are TRBV7-2 and TRBJ1-3; D not resolved. This CDR3 spans 14 amino acids. V was shortened by 5 bases and J by 8 bases, with 16 bases between the two germline ends. Germline V gene sequence: CDR1 SGHTA, CDR2 FQGNSA. This CDR3 reads CASSPGWGRDTIYF. In DNA, the CDR3 is TGTGCCAGCAGCCCCGGGTGGGGAAGGGACACCATATATTTT. Drawing the rest from reference TRBV7-2 and TRBJ1-3, the complete variable domain is GAGVSQSPSNKVTEKGKDVELRCDPISGHTALYWYRQSLGQGLEFLIYFQGNSAPDKSGLPSDRFSAERTGGSVSTLTIQRTQQEDSAVYLCASSPGWGRDTIYFGEGSWLTVV.

The rearrangement joins TRBV2 to TRBJ2-2; D may be TRBD1 (5 bases). Germline CDR1 reads SNHLY; CDR2 reads FYNNEI. The CDR3 length is 15 residues. Trimming removed 4 bases at V and 1 base at J, with 10 bases between. For the CDR3, the DNA is TGTGCCAGCAGTGGTCCCGGACAGAACACCGGGGAGCTGTTTTTT. Its protein product is CASSGPGQNTGELFF.

This sequence joins TRBV11-2 and TRBJ1-3; D unresolved. Germline CDR1 and CDR2: SGHAT and FQNNGV. The V and J ends lost 1 base and 3 bases respectively, with 1 base between them. The CDR3 sequence is 12 residues long. CDR3 region: CASSLVGNTIYF. The CDR3, as DNA: TGTGCCAGCAGCTTAGTTGGAAACACCATATATTTT.

The chain is built from TRBV4-3 and TRBJ2-1, with 16 positions matching TRBD2. This CDR3 has 17 amino acids. Unmatched junction bases numbered 7, after V lost 3 bases and J lost 8 bases. Germline-derived CDR1 and CDR2 are LGHNA and YSLEER. The CDR3 nucleotides read TGCGCCAGCAGCCACGGGACTAGCGGGGGGGCTGTAGATGAGCAGTTCTTC. Translated: CASSHGTSGGAVDEQFF.